In this sample, the clone carrying this TCR beta chain turned up many times. cDNA synthesis was performed by 5'RACE with 10-nucleotide random UMIs. In each sequencing run, over 200 million TCR-beta sequences were generated from 15-18 subjects. Each CDR3 protein gets one entry after TCRdb re-called the 5' RACE reads with MiXCR. The table has about 76,000 distinct CDR3 sequences, about a sixth seen once. These data belong to a study of neurological immune-mediated disorders. CDR3 length: 17 residues. V lost 2 bases, J lost 7 bases, and 21 bases lay in between. Germline CDR1 reads MNHNY; CDR2 reads SVGAGI (reference sequence). Blood bank volunteers in Maryland, USA, served as healthy controls. For the unsorted libraries, 2 million PBMCs stored at -80 C served as input.

The sample taken for sequencing was PBMCs. This clonotype was obtained from a woman in her thirties or forties in good health. The chain is built from TRBV6-6 and TRBJ1-3, with D perhaps matching TRBD1 (6 bases). The CDR3 nucleotides are TGTGCCAGCAGTTACCCGAAACAGGGAAATAGGGTCAACACCATATATTTT. Translation: CASSYPKQGNRVNTIYF.